The 4 T cell receptor beta chains given below trace back to one sample, sequenced in a study of T-cell reconstitution after alpha-beta-depleted transplantation in children listed by TCRdb under 2016. The protocol used for the library was PCR. The instrument was an Illumina HiSeq 2500. TCR libraries were prepared with molecular barcoding, using unique molecular identifiers to normalize TCRbeta repertoire quantification. TCRdb reanalyzed the raw reads on its own, using fastp at Q25 for trimming and MiXCR for clone calling, and kept in-frame beta chains. Merged by CDR3 protein, the rows form single entries marked with the most common genes and DNA. Recorded for this sample are about 830,000 distinct CDR3 sequences; about 16% of them occurred a single time. The ten largest account for 5% of the sample. The sample's treatment or condition label, decoded: allogeneic hematopoietic cell transplantation with graft depleted of TCRalphabeta T cells and CD19 B cells.

Sequencing was performed on PBMCs, mostly from graft donor cells, taken 360 days after TCRalphabeta/CD19-depleted stem cell transplant. These receptors were taken from a male patient younger than 18 who had a stem cell transplant for acute lymphoblastic leukemia, so the T cells may come from the graft donor.

This clonotype was counted many times. The V gene is TRBV27, the J gene TRBJ2-1; 11 bases agree with TRBD2. In germline, CDR1 is MNHEY, CDR2 SMNVEV (reference sequence). With 5 bases clipped from V and 8 bases from J, the junction kept 8 bases outside the gene matches. This CDR3 has 15 residues. CDR3 protein: CASSIRLAGSDEQFF. CDR3 nucleotides: TGTGCCAGCAGTATCCGACTAGCGGGGTCGGATGAGCAGTTCTTC.

The chain employs TRBV12-3 or TRBV12-4 and TRBJ2-2, with a weak D call TRBD1 (5 bases). V was clipped by 7 bases and J by 4 bases, with 13 bases between them. This CDR3 has 14 residues. CDR3 residues: CASMTLGVTGELFF. The CDR3 DNA reads TGTGCCAGCATGACTCTAGGGGTCACCGGGGAGCTGTTTTTT.

The rearrangement uses TRBV5-1 and TRBJ2-7; 8 nucleotides match TRBD2. This CDR3 comprises 16 residues. V lost 4 bases to trimming and J lost 7 bases; unmatched junction nucleotides: 16. Germline CDR1 is SGHRS and CDR2 is YFSETQ. This CDR3 reads CASSRNPSGLYGEQYF. The CDR3 nucleotides read TGCGCCAGCAGCCGCAACCCTAGCGGGCTCTATGGAGAGCAGTACTTC.

This clonotype was picked up one time. The V call is TRBV19, the J call TRBJ2-7; 7 nucleotides align to TRBD1. Looked up from germline, CDR1 is LNHDA and CDR2 is SQIVND (reference sequence). This CDR3 comprises 14 residues. V lost 3 bases and J lost 5; bases outside the gene matches: 7. CDR3 sequence: CASSILTGSHEQYF. The CDR3 nucleotides are TGTGCCAGTAGTATTCTGACAGGGTCCCACGAGCAGTACTTC.